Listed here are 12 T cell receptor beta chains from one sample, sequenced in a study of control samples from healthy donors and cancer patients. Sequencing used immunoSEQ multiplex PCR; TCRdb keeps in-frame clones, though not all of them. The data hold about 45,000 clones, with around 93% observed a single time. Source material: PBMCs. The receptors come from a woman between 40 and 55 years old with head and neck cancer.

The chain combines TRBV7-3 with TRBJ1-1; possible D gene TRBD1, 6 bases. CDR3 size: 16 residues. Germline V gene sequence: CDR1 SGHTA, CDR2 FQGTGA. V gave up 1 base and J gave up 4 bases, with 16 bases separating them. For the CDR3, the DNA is TGTGCCAGCAGCTTAAATCCTCAGGGGTCGGGCACTGAAGCTTTCTTT. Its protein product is CASSLNPQGSGTEAFF.

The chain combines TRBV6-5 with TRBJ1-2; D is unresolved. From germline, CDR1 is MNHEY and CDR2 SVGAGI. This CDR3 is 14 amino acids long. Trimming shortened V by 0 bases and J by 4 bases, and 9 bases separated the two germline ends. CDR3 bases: TGTGCCAGCAGTTACTCGGTCATTACCTATGGCTACACCTTC. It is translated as CASSYSVITYGYTF.

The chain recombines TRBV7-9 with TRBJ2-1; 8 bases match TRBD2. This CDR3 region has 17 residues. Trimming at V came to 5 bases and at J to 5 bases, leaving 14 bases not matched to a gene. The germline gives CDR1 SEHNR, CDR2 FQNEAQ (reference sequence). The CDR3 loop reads CASSPRRLAGGNNEQFF. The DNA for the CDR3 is TGTGCCAGCAGCCCCAGAAGGCTGGCGGGGGGCAACAATGAGCAGTTCTTC.

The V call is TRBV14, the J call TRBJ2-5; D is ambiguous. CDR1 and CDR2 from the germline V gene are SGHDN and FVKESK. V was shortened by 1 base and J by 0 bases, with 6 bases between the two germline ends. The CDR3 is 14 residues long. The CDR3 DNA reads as TGTGCCAGCAGCCAAGTATCGTACCAAGAGACCCAGTACTTC. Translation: CASSQVSYQETQYF.

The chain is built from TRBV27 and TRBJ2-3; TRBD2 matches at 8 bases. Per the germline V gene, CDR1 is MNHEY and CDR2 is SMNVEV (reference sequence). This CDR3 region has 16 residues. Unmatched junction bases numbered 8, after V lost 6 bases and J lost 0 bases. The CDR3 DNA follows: TGTGCCAGCAGGCTACTAGCGGTTGCTAGCACAGATACGCAGTATTTT. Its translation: CASRLLAVASTDTQYF.

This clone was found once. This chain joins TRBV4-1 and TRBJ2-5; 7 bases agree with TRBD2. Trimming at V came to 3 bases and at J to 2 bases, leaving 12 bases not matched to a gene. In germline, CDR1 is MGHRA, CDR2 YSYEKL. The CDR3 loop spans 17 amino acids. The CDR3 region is CASSQRPAGTTQETQYF. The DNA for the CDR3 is TGCGCCAGCAGCCAGAGGCCGGCCGGGACTACTCAAGAGACCCAGTACTTC.

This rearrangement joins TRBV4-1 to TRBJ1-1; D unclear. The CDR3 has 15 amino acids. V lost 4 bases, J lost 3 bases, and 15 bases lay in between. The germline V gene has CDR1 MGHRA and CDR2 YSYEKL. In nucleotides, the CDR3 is TGCGCCAGCAGCCGCGCGGCTGCCGGGGACACTGAAGCTTTCTTT. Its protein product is CASSRAAAGDTEAFF.

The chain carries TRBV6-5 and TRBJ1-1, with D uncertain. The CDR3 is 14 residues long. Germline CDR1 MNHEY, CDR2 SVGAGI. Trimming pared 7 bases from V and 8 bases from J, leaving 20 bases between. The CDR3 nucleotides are TGTGCCAGCACCAGTTGGAGAGTAAGTCTCGAAGCTTTCTTT. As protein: CASTSWRVSLEAFF.

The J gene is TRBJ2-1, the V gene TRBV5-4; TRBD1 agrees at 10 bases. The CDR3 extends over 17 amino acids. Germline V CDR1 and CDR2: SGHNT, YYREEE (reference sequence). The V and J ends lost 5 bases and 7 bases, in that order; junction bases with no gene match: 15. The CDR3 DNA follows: TGTGCCAGCAGATCCGTCGGGAAACCGGGACAGGGGAATGAGCAGTTCTTC. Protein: CASRSVGKPGQGNEQFF.

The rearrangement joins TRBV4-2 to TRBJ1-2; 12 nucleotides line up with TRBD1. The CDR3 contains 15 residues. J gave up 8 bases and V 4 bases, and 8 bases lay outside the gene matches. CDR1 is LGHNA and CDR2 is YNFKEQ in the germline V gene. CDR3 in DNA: TGTGCCAGCAGCCGCCCGGGACAGGGGGCTAGGGGCTACACCTTC. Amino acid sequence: CASSRPGQGARGYTF.

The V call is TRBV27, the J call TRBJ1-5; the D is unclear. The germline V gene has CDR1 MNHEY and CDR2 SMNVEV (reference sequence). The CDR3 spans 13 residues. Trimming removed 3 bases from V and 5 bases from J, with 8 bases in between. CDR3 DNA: TGTGCCAGCAGTTTTGGAGGGCATCAGCCCCAGCATTTT. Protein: CASSFGGHQPQHF.

The CDR3 region is CASSLDANYGYTF. In DNA, the CDR3 is TGTGCCAGCAGCTTGGACGCTAACTATGGCTACACCTTC. This chain links TRBV5-4 with TRBJ1-2; unclear D gene. The germline CDR1 and CDR2 sequences are SGHNT and YYREEE (reference sequence). The CDR3 runs to 13 residues. Deletions cut 0 bases from V and 0 bases from J, with 3 bases between.